This T cell receptor (beta chain) was captured in a study of radiation and T cells in renal cell carcinoma. Study-wide points: No pretreatment tumor biopsies were available for baseline clonotypes. In blood, top tumor clones expanded by 2 weeks, shrinking by 4.

As for time point: blood 2 weeks post-SBRT. The treatment here: 15 Gy SBRT to primary tumor, nephrectomy 4 weeks later. Blood was sampled at baseline, 2 weeks and 4 weeks after SBRT. The patient's renal cell carcinoma had clear cell pathology. This clone was detected a few times. The antigen is not known. TCRdb keeps only in-frame clones here, not all; method: immunoSEQ multiplex PCR. In the table there are some 70,000 clones, about four fifths of which are singletons. This receptor was obtained from a man aged 60-69 years with renal cell carcinoma. This sample comprised blood, obtained from a patient whose treatment included radiotherapy and nephrectomy.

The CDR3 reads CASSSGQGAFF. In nucleotides, the CDR3 is TGCGCCAGCTCCTCGGGCCAGGGGGCTTTCTTT. The chain couples TRBV5-1 to TRBJ1-1, with a possible D match to TRBD1 (6 bases). There are 11 residues in the CDR3. The V end was cut by 7 bases, the J end by 11 bases, with 15 bases between. Germline lookup yields CDR1 SGHRS and CDR2 YFSETQ.